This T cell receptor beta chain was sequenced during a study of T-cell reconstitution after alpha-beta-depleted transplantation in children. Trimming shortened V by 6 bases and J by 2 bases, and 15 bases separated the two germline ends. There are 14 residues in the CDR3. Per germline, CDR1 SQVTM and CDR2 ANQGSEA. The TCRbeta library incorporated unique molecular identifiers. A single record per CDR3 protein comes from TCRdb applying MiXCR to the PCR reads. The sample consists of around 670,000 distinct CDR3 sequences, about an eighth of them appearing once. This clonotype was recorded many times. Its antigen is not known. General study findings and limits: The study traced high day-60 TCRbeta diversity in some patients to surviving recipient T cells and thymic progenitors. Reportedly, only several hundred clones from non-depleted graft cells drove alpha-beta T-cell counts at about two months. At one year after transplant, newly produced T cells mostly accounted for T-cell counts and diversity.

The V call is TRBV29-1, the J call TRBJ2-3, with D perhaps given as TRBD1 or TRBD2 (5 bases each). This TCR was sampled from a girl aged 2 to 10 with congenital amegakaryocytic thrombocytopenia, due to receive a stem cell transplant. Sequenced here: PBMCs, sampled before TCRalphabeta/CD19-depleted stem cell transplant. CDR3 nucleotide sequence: TGCAGCGTGACCCGGGGCGGGCTCACAGATACGCAGTATTTT. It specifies CSVTRGGLTDTQYF.